This T cell receptor beta chain is drawn from a study of blood T cell repertoires in COVID-19. CDR3 length: 16 residues. Germline V CDR1 and CDR2: SGHNT, YYREEE (reference sequence). V trimming: 0 bases; J trimming: 2 bases; junction bases outside the gene matches: 5. Sequencing used immunoSEQ multiplex PCR; TCRdb keeps in-frame clones, though not all of them. The sample holds roughly 300,000 clones, 70% to 85% seen once. The sequence derives from a human donor with COVID-19, enrolled during active disease. The donor label of this sample is uncertain. The V gene is TRBV5-4, the J gene TRBJ2-3; 8 bases match TRBD1. The material sequenced was peripheral blood. CDR3 bases: TGTGCCAGCAGCTTGGCCGAGGACAGGGTCACAGATACGCAGTATTTT. It translates to CASSLAEDRVTDTQYF.